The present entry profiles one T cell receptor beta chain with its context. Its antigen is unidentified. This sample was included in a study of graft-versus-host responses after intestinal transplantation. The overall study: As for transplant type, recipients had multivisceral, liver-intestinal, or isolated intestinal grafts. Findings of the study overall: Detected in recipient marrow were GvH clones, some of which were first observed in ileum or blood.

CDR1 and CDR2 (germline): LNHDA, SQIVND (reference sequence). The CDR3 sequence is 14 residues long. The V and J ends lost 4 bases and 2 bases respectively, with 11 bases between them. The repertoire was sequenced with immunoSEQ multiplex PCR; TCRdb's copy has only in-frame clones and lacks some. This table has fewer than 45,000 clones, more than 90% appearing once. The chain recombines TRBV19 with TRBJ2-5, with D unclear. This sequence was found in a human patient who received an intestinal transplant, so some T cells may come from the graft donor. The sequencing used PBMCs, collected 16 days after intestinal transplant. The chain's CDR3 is CASSNARLQETQYF. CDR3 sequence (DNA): TGTGCCAGTAGTAATGCGAGGCTTCAAGAGACCCAGTACTTC.